These 10 T cell receptor beta chains originate from one sample sequenced in a study of cytomegalovirus exposure and HLA in healthy donors. 60 Vbeta and 13 Jbeta primers were used in PCR. The data were produced by immunoSEQ multiplex PCR, yet TCRdb's version contains in-frame clones alone and is incomplete. The data show 90,000 to 120,000 clones, 76% seen once. Sequencing used PBMCs. The receptor source for this set is a woman aged 18-29 years in good health and CMV-seropositive.

V is TRBV29-1 and J is TRBJ2-2; tentatively, D is TRBD2 (5 bases). Germline CDR1 and CDR2: SQVTM and ANQGSEA. CDR3 length: 13 amino acids. V dropped 7 bases and J dropped 4 bases, with 13 bases sitting between them. CDR3 sequence (DNA): TGCAGCGCCTCGGACTCGCCCACCGGGGAGCTGTTTTTT. This encodes CSASDSPTGELFF.

This clone has at least ten counts. The chain couples TRBV7-3 to TRBJ2-1, with unresolved D. V lost 0 bases to trimming and J lost 1 base, with 7 bases between them. Germline-derived CDR1 and CDR2 are SGHTA and FQGTGA. CDR3 size: 15 residues. For the CDR3, the DNA is TGTGCCAGCAGCTTAACGGCGGATTCCTACAATGAGCAGTTCTTC. It encodes CASSLTADSYNEQFF.

This clone was seen once. The J gene is TRBJ2-3, the V gene TRBV10-3; 8 bases are a match to TRBD1. This CDR3 spans 14 amino acids. Per germline, CDR1 ENHRY and CDR2 SYGVKD. Trimming at V came to 6 bases and at J to 4 bases, leaving 6 bases not matched to a gene. This CDR3 reads CAIRSAGGADTQYF. The CDR3 region has the DNA TGTGCCATCAGGTCGGCAGGGGGCGCAGATACGCAGTATTTT.

The V call is TRBV15, the J call TRBJ2-2; 10 bases are shared with TRBD2. CDR3 size: 16 residues. Germline V CDR1 and CDR2: LNHNV, YYDKDF (reference sequence). The V and J ends lost 4 bases and 3 bases, in that order; junction bases with no gene match: 5. The CDR3 DNA is TGTGCCACCAGCAAAAGGACTAGCGGTGACACCGGGGAGCTGTTTTTT. Encoded protein: CATSKRTSGDTGELFF.

V and J are TRBV6-4 and TRBJ1-2, with D maybe TRBD1 (6 bases). In germline, CDR1 is MRHNA, CDR2 SNTAGT. Trimming shortened V by 3 bases and J by 5 bases, and 10 bases separated the two germline ends. This CDR3 contains 13 residues. CDR3: CASSEGQGYGYTF. The CDR3 nucleotides read TGTGCCAGCAGTGAAGGGCAGGGGTATGGCTACACCTTC.

The chain combines TRBV4-1 with TRBJ1-5; D unresolved. The CDR3 contains 15 residues. The germline V and J ends were trimmed by 6 bases and 0 bases, with 12 bases remaining between them. The germline CDR1 and CDR2 sequences are MGHRA and YSYEKL. CDR3 coding DNA: TGCGCCAGCAGTCCTTACAGTGATAGCAATCAGCCCCAGCATTTT. Its protein is CASSPYSDSNQPQHF.

This clone was detected only once. The CDR3 sequence: CASSLVRGSEYEQYF. The CDR3 DNA is TGTGCCAGCAGCTTAGTACGCGGGAGTGAATACGAGCAGTACTTC. The V gene is TRBV11-2, the J gene TRBJ2-7; 7 positions match TRBD2. V lost 1 base, J lost 4 bases, and 7 bases stayed unmatched. Germline loops: CDR1 SGHAT, CDR2 FQNNGV. This CDR3 has 15 residues.

About this clone: Other DNA sequences in this specimen translate into the identical CDR3. V and J are TRBV5-1 and TRBJ1-5; D ambiguous. The CDR3 contains 14 residues. Germline assignment: CDR1 SGHRS and CDR2 YFSETQ. The ends were cut back, 4 bases at V and 3 bases at J, with 11 bases in the middle. CDR3 sequence reads: CASSPGGNNQPQHF. The DNA for the CDR3 is TGCGCCAGCAGCCCGGGAGGTAACAATCAGCCCCAGCATTTT.

This clone was seen more than once but under ten times. The genes are TRBV6-5 and TRBJ1-5; 7 nucleotides line up with TRBD1. Trimming at V came to 2 bases and at J to 6 bases, leaving 4 bases not matched to a gene. The CDR3 length is 14 residues. From germline, CDR1 is MNHEY and CDR2 SVGAGI. The CDR3, as DNA: TGTGCCAGCAGTTACCAGGGGGTGGGTCAGCCCCAGCATTTT. Its translation: CASSYQGVGQPQHF.

This clone was found a few times. The rearrangement links TRBV28 to TRBJ2-5, with D unclear. V lost 11 bases to trimming and J lost 1 base, with 17 bases between them. CDR1 is MDHEN, CDR2 SYDVKM, per germline. CDR3 size: 14 residues. In DNA, the CDR3 is TGTGCCGTCAGCCCAGTGTCTAGCCAAGAGACCCAGTACTTC. This codes for CAVSPVSSQETQYF.